These 18 T cell receptor beta chains were sequenced from one sample in a study of T cells expressing NK-cell markers. TCRdb re-analyzed the 5' RACE reads; it lists each CDR3 protein once, without DNA. In all, the sample yields roughly 390,000 distinct CDR3 sequences. The sequencing sample was made of blood T cells: a sorted CD56 or NKG2C T cell subset, CD4+ or CD8+ T cells, or bulk PBMC T cells (not recorded which). These receptors originate from a man aged 18-70 years in good health.

The rearrangement links TRBV20-1 to TRBJ1-3; TCRdb proposes TRBD1, but this gene call is untestable without DNA. CDR3 size: 14 residues. Germline CDR1 is DFQATT and CDR2 is SNEGSKA (reference sequence). The CDR3 loop is CSARDQQGGNTIYF.

This chain links TRBV28 with TRBJ1-2. Germline CDR1 and CDR2: MDHEN and SYDVKM. The CDR3 covers 16 residues. The CDR3 loop is CASSLNFRLANYGYTF.

The chain joins TRBV11-2 to TRBJ2-5; the D gene TCRdb calls, TRBD1, cannot be checked with no DNA. Germline loops: CDR1 SGHAT, CDR2 FQNNGV. The CDR3 has 19 amino acids. The CDR3 loop is CASSNTLTLRWDSQETQYF.

The CDR3 reads CASSLEAREETQYF. The J gene is TRBJ2-5, the V gene TRBV5-5; there is no DNA to check the TCRdb D call of TRBD1. This CDR3 is 14 amino acids long. The V gene's germline CDR1 is SGHKS and CDR2 YYEKEE (reference sequence).

The CDR3 reads CAIRGDRGEDNEQFF. The chain employs TRBV10-3 and TRBJ2-1; TCRdb's D gene call, TRBD1, goes unchecked for lack of DNA. The CDR3 covers 15 residues. CDR1 and CDR2 from the germline V gene are ENHRY and SYGVKD.

The chain carries TRBV7-9 and TRBJ1-1. The CDR3 is 13 amino acids. Germline assignment: CDR1 SEHNR and CDR2 FQNEAQ (reference sequence). This CDR3 is CASSLGWETEAFF.

V is TRBV3-1 and J is TRBJ2-5; no DNA is available, so the TRBD1 call from TCRdb remains unchecked. This CDR3 comprises 14 residues. The germline CDR1 and CDR2 sequences are LGHDT and YNNKEL (reference sequence). The CDR3 region is CASSPPSRVETQYF.

This chain links TRBV6-5 with TRBJ1-1; TCRdb picks TRBD1, but there is no DNA to check that call. Germline CDR1 reads MNHEY; CDR2 reads SVGAGI. The CDR3 spans 17 residues. CDR3 sequence: CASSPGTGRISHAEAFF.

The chain links TRBV12-3 or TRBV12-4 to TRBJ2-1. The CDR3 runs 14 residues. CDR3 amino acids: CASGLTSSYNEQFF.

The chain couples TRBV15 to TRBJ2-2. The CDR3 extends over 17 amino acids. Germline CDR1 reads LNHNV; CDR2 reads YYDKDF (reference sequence). CDR3 in amino acids: CATSTSIGRSDTGELFF. Complete variable domain (other parts from reference TRBV15 and TRBJ2-2): DAMVIQNPRYQVTQFGKPVTLSCSQTLNHNVMYWYQQKSSQAPKLLFHYYDKDFNNEADTPDNFQSRRPNTSFCFLDIRSPGLGDTAMYLCATSTSIGRSDTGELFFGEGSRLTVL.

J is TRBJ2-7 and V is TRBV27; TCRdb's D call, TRBD1, is unchecked because there is no DNA. The germline V gene encodes CDR1 MNHEY and CDR2 SMNVEV (reference sequence). The CDR3 runs 15 residues. Here the CDR3 reads CASSFRQGGPYEQYF.

The chain links TRBV18 to TRBJ1-3; TCRdb reports TRBD1, a call that lacks DNA to check it against. CDR3 size: 15 residues. Germline assignment: CDR1 KGHSH and CDR2 LQKENI. The CDR3 spells CASSPSIGGADTIYF.

The chain has TRBV5-1 and TRBJ2-7; TCRdb's D call, TRBD2, is unchecked because there is no DNA. Germline CDR1 is SGHRS and CDR2 is YFSETQ. CDR3 length: 17 amino acids. CDR3 region: CASSSESRDYLSYEQYF.

The V call is TRBV11-3, the J call TRBJ2-3; TCRdb selects TRBD2, and the lack of DNA leaves this call unchecked. From germline, CDR1 is SGHNT and CDR2 YENEEA. The CDR3 has 13 residues. CDR3: CASSLGRTYTQYF.

This chain links TRBV20-1 with TRBJ1-6; TCRdb selects TRBD1, and the lack of DNA leaves this call unchecked. CDR1 DFQATT and CDR2 SNEGSKA come from the germline V gene (reference sequence). The CDR3 is made up of 12 amino acids. CDR3 protein: CSAKGGNSPLHF.

The chain is built from TRBV5-1 and TRBJ2-7. This CDR3 contains 15 residues. Germline V gives CDR1 SGHRS, CDR2 YFSETQ. CDR3 region: CASSLADVKTYEQYF.

The V gene is TRBV7-2, the J gene TRBJ2-1; TCRdb selects TRBD2, and the lack of DNA leaves this call unchecked. CDR1 SGHTA and CDR2 FQGNSA come from the germline V gene. There are 14 residues in the CDR3. The CDR3 region is CASSGGGEEGEQFF.

V and J are TRBV12-3 or TRBV12-4 and TRBJ1-2; TCRdb gives TRBD1 as the D gene, but with no DNA this cannot be confirmed. There are 17 residues in the CDR3. The CDR3 spells CASSRRDRGPHGYGYTF.